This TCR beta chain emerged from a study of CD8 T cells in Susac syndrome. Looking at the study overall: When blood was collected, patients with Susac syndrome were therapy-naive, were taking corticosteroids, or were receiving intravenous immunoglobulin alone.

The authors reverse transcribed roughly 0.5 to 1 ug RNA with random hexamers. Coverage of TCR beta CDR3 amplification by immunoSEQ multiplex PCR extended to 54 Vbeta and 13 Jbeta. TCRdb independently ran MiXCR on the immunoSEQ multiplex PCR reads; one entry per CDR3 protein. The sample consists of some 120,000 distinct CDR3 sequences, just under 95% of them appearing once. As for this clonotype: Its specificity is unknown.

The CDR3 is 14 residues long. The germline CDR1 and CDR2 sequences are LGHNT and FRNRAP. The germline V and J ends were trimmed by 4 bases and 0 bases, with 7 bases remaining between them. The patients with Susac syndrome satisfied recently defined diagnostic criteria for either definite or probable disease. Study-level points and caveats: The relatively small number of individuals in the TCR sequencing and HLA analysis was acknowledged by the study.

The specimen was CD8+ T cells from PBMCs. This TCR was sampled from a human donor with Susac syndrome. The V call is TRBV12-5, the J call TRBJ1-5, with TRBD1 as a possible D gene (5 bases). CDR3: CASGWDHSNQPQHF. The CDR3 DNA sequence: TGTGCTAGTGGTTGGGACCATAGCAATCAGCCCCAGCATTTT.